What follows are 21 T cell receptor beta chains derived from one specimen sequenced in a study of cytomegalovirus exposure and HLA in healthy donors. PCR amplification relied on 60 Vbeta primers (plus 13 Jbeta primers). Some clones are missing from TCRdb's copy, which holds only in-frame ones; the method was immunoSEQ multiplex PCR. This repertoire includes some 150,000 clones. Sequenced: PBMCs. These receptors originate from a woman under 30 in good health and CMV-seronegative.

The rearrangement joins TRBV19 to TRBJ2-1; 9 bases match TRBD2. CDR3 length: 15 amino acids. Trimming at V came to 4 bases and at J to 10 bases, leaving 11 bases not matched to a gene. In germline, CDR1 is LNHDA, CDR2 SQIVND (reference sequence). The CDR3 region has the DNA TGTGCCAGTAGTACCCAGTTAGCGGGAGCAAACGAGCAGTTCTTC. Protein product: CASSTQLAGANEQFF.

The chain uses TRBV6-1 and TRBJ1-1, with TRBD1 as a possible D gene (5 bases). V shed 5 bases and J shed 5 bases, with 15 bases lying between them. This CDR3 comprises 14 residues. Germline V gene data show CDR1 as MNHNS and CDR2 as SASEGT. The CDR3 reads CASSFQGRGTEAFF. The CDR3, as DNA: TGTGCCAGCAGTTTTCAGGGCCGTGGGACTGAAGCTTTCTTT.

This chain connects TRBV28 to TRBJ1-2; 7 bases map to TRBD1. The junction had 13 bases not matched to a gene; V was cut back by 5 bases and J by 4 bases. The CDR3 is made up of 16 amino acids. CDR1 and CDR2 (germline): MDHEN, SYDVKM. In DNA form, the CDR3 reads TGTGCCAGCAGTGGCGGGACAGTGGTGCCCCGCTATGGCTACACCTTC. The encoded protein is CASSGGTVVPRYGYTF.

V gene TRBV7-2 combines with J gene TRBJ1-1; D is ambiguous. Trimming stripped 1 base from V and 7 bases from J, with 4 bases between. The CDR3 length is 11 residues. In germline, CDR1 is SGHTA, CDR2 FQGNSA. DNA for the CDR3: TGTGCCAGCAGCTTAGTTCATGAAGCTTTCTTT. Translation: CASSLVHEAFF.

The chain carries TRBV6-5 and TRBJ1-1, with D tentatively TRBD1 (5 bases). The germline V and J ends were trimmed by 4 bases and 1 base, with 13 bases remaining between them. CDR3 size: 15 residues. Germline-derived CDR1 and CDR2 are MNHEY and SVGAGI. The CDR3 loop is CASSSRVRRNTEAFF. The CDR3 DNA reads TGTGCCAGCAGTTCCAGGGTGAGGAGGAACACTGAAGCTTTCTTT.

Concerning this clone itself: The junction departs from the called germline gene at one end, perhaps through a read error. Other nucleotide sequences from this sample produce the same CDR3. The chain joins TRBV19 to TRBJ2-3, with D maybe TRBD2 (6 bases). The germline gives CDR1 LNHDA, CDR2 SQIVND (reference sequence). The CDR3 runs to 14 residues. This CDR3 reads CASSMWRDTDTQYF. CDR3 DNA: TGCGCCAGTAGTATGTGGCGGGACACAGATACGCAGTATTTT. Full variable domain (missing parts from reference TRBV19 and TRBJ2-3): DGGITQSPKYLFRKEGQNVTLSCEQNLNHDAMYWYRQDPGQGLRLIYYSQIVNDFQKGDIAEGYSVSREKKESFPLTVTSAQKNPTAFYLCASSMWRDTDTQYFGPGTRLTVL.

In DNA, the CDR3 is TGTGCCTGGAGGGGGGAAGACAGGGCCCCAACTAACTATGGCTACACCTTC. This encodes CAWRGEDRAPTNYGYTF. The chain combines TRBV30 with TRBJ1-2, with 7 bases lining up with TRBD1. With V trimmed by 3 bases and J by 0 bases, 13 bases remained unmatched. Germline CDR1 reads GTSNPN; CDR2 reads SVGIG (reference sequence). The CDR3 sequence is 17 residues long.

The chain carries TRBV10-3 and TRBJ2-1, with 11 positions matching TRBD2. Looked up from germline, CDR1 is ENHRY and CDR2 is SYGVKD. There are 16 residues in the CDR3. The J segment lost 5 bases and the V segment lost 1 base, leaving 4 bases of the junction unmatched. CDR3 sequence: CAISELPGLADNEQFF. The CDR3 DNA sequence: TGTGCCATCAGTGAGTTACCGGGACTAGCGGACAATGAGCAGTTCTTC.

The chain's CDR3 is CASRKGTSVLNEQYF. CDR3 coding DNA: TGTGCCAGCAGAAAAGGGACTAGCGTTCTCAACGAGCAGTACTTC. The V call is TRBV6-5, the J call TRBJ2-7, with 10 nucleotides matching TRBD2. Germline CDR1 is MNHEY and CDR2 is SVGAGI. The CDR3 extends over 15 amino acids. The trim removed 6 bases at V and 5 bases at J, leaving 10 bases unmatched.

V usage is TRBV15 and J usage is TRBJ2-6; possibly TRBD2 for D (6 bases). Deletions cut 2 bases from V and 2 bases from J, with 13 bases between. Germline V gene data show CDR1 as LNHNV and CDR2 as YYDKDF (reference sequence). This CDR3 has 17 residues. The CDR3 DNA follows: TGTGCCACCAGCAGACAGGGAGGCGAGGCTGGGGCCAACGTCCTGACTTTC. Translated: CATSRQGGEAGANVLTF.

CDR3 protein: CAISEGGEQPQHF. The CDR3, as DNA: TGTGCCATCAGTGAGGGGGGGGAGCAGCCCCAGCATTTT. The chain couples TRBV10-3 to TRBJ1-5; maybe TRBD1 (5 bases). V shed 2 bases and J shed 7 bases, with 9 bases lying between them. CDR1 ENHRY and CDR2 SYGVKD come from the germline V gene. CDR3 length equals 13 residues.

The chain links TRBV29-1 to TRBJ2-1; 12 nucleotides align to TRBD2. J lost 0 bases, V lost 2 bases, and 5 bases had no gene match. There are 17 residues in the CDR3. Germline CDR1 and CDR2: SQVTM and ANQGSEA. The CDR3 region is CSVETSGRFFSYNEQFF. The CDR3 DNA is TGCAGCGTTGAAACTAGCGGGAGGTTCTTCTCCTACAATGAGCAGTTCTTC.

The V gene is TRBV7-8, the J gene TRBJ1-1, with TRBD1 identical over 7 bases. The CDR3 loop spans 14 amino acids. Germline-derived CDR1 and CDR2 are SGHVS and FQNEAQ. Trimming cost V 6 bases and J 7 bases; bases outside gene matches: 11. CDR3 coding DNA: TGTGCCAGCAGTCTGGTACAGGGGTCGGTTGAAGCTTTCTTT. Residues: CASSLVQGSVEAFF.

The chain carries TRBV30 and TRBJ1-2; 8 bases line up with TRBD1. The ends lost 2 bases at V and 0 bases at J; junction bases unmatched: 8. In germline, CDR1 is GTSNPN, CDR2 SVGIG (reference sequence). The CDR3 spans 16 residues. CDR3 protein: CAWSKGQGGANYGYTF. The DNA of the CDR3 is TGTGCCTGGAGTAAAGGACAGGGTGGGGCTAACTATGGCTACACCTTC.

The V and J genes are TRBV6-5 and TRBJ1-1; a weak D match, TRBD1 (6 bases). V gave up 5 bases and J gave up 4 bases, with 14 bases separating them. This CDR3 has 14 residues. Germline V CDR1 and CDR2: MNHEY, SVGAGI. The CDR3 DNA is TGTGCCAGCAGTCGTGGGGGGGCGCGCACTGAAGCTTTCTTT. This codes for CASSRGGARTEAFF.

This chain links TRBV5-1 with TRBJ2-5, with 8 bases lining up with TRBD2. The V gene end was trimmed by 5 bases and the J gene end by 4 bases; junction bases not matched to a gene: 1. This CDR3 comprises 12 residues. Germline CDR1 and CDR2: SGHRS and YFSETQ. The CDR3 DNA is TGCGCCAGCAGGCTAGCGGGAGAGACCCAGTACTTC. This gives the protein CASRLAGETQYF.

The V and J genes are TRBV10-1 and TRBJ2-1; D possibly corresponds to TRBD2 (6 bases). This CDR3 comprises 17 residues. V lost 6 bases, J lost 9 bases, and 27 bases lay in between. Looked up from germline, CDR1 is WNHNN and CDR2 is SYGVQD (reference sequence). The CDR3: CASRPTMLVLAFCEQFF. Written as DNA, the CDR3 is TGCGCCAGCAGGCCAACGATGTTGGTACTAGCCTTTTGTGAGCAGTTCTTC.

The J gene is TRBJ1-2, the V gene TRBV2; 7 bases align to TRBD1. V was clipped by 5 bases and J by 6 bases; unmatched bases: 9. This CDR3 region has 14 residues. Germline V CDR1 and CDR2: SNHLY, FYNNEI. CDR3 region: CASSIRQGTHGYTF. The DNA of the CDR3 is TGTGCCAGCAGTATAAGACAGGGTACCCATGGCTACACCTTC.

V gene TRBV6-5 combines with J gene TRBJ1-1, with unresolved D. The CDR3 length is 14 residues. Germline values: CDR1 MNHEY, CDR2 SVGAGI. The V end was cut by 1 base, the J end by 3 bases, with 9 bases between. The CDR3 DNA follows: TGTGCCAGCAGTTACTATGCGGGAGACACTGAAGCTTTCTTT. This sequence encodes CASSYYAGDTEAFF.

This chain uses TRBV7-8 with TRBJ1-2, with D hard to call. CDR3 length: 14 residues. Trimming took off 1 base at V and 3 bases at J, with 9 bases between the two ends. The germline CDR1 and CDR2 sequences are SGHVS and FQNEAQ. The chain's CDR3 is CASSLGLGHYGYTF. The DNA for the CDR3 is TGTGCCAGCAGCTTAGGTCTGGGCCACTATGGCTACACCTTC.

The chain uses TRBV5-1 and TRBJ2-7; a weak D match, TRBD2 (6 bases). The CDR3 has 19 residues. V was pared by 2 bases and J by 4 bases, with 28 bases between. Germline values: CDR1 SGHRS, CDR2 YFSETQ. CDR3 amino acids: CASSFQPTFGGGRSYEQYF. The CDR3 region has the DNA TGCGCCAGCAGCTTTCAACCAACGTTCGGGGGAGGACGCTCATACGAGCAGTACTTC.